This T cell receptor (beta chain) was identified in a study of cytomegalovirus exposure and HLA in healthy donors. In the PCR, 60 Vbeta and 13 Jbeta primers were used. Sequencing used immunoSEQ multiplex PCR; TCRdb keeps in-frame clones, though not all of them. The data hold about 180,000 clones, with roughly four fifths observed a single time. V lost 5 bases and J lost 0, with 8 bases in between. The CDR3 sequence is 14 residues long. Germline-derived CDR1 and CDR2 are MDHEN and SYDVKM. The rearrangement links TRBV28 to TRBJ1-5; maybe TRBD1 (5 bases). Sequenced sample: PBMCs. The TCR sequence derives from a male donor in good health and CMV-seronegative. The CDR3 DNA follows: TGTGCCAGCAGTCAACAGGTTAGCAATCAGCCCCAGCATTTT. This gives the protein CASSQQVSNQPQHF.